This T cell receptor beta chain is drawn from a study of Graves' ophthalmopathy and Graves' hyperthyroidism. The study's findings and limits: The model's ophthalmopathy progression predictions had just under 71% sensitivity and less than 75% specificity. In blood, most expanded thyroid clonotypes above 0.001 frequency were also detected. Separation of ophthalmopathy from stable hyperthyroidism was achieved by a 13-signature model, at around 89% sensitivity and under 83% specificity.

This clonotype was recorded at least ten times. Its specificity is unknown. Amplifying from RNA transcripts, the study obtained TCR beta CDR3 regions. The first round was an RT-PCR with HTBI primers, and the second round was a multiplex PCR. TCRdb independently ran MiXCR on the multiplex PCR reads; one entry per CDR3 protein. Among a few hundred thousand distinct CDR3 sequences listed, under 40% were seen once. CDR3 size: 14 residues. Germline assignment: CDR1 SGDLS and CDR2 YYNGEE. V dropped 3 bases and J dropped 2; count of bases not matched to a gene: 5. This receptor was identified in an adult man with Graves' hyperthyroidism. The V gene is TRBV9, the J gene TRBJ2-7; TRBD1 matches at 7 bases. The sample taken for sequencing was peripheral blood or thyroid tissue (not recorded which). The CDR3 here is CASSGRDSTYEQYF. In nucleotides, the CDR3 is TGTGCCAGCAGCGGCCGGGACAGCACCTACGAGCAGTACTTC.